The 20 T cell receptor beta chains presented below share a single source sample, sequenced in a study of blood T cell repertoires in COVID-19. Assay used: immunoSEQ multiplex PCR; TCRdb lists only in-frame clones, some missing. This table holds hundreds of thousands of clones, 70% to 90% found once. The sequencing sample was made of peripheral blood. The receptors originated from a woman aged 60-75 years with COVID-19, enrolled during active disease.

The CDR3 bases are TGTGCCAGCAGTGAAGGGATAGCCCCAGATACGCAGTATTTT. It specifies CASSEGIAPDTQYF. The J gene is TRBJ2-3, the V gene TRBV6-1; D is ambiguous. Germline V CDR1 and CDR2: MNHNS, SASEGT. CDR3 length equals 14 residues. The V end lost 1 base, the J end lost 4 bases, and 9 bases lay between the germline ends.

The V and J genes are TRBV5-6 and TRBJ1-4; D is possibly TRBD1 (6 bases). Between the trimmed V and J ends, which lost 1 base and 3 bases, there was a span of 13 bases. The germline CDR1 and CDR2 sequences are SGHDT and YYEEEE. The length of the CDR3 is 16 residues. Written as DNA, the CDR3 is TGTGCCAGCAGCTTGCTAAGCGGGACACCTAATGAAAAACTGTTTTTT. Protein product: CASSLLSGTPNEKLFF.

The V and J genes are TRBV5-1 and TRBJ2-1, with TRBD2 as a possible D gene (7 bases). This CDR3 has 15 residues. Germline CDR1 reads SGHRS; CDR2 reads YFSETQ. With 5 bases removed from V and 0 bases from J, the gap between germline ends came to 12 bases. The CDR3 DNA follows: TGCGCCAGCAGATTAGGGGGGGCCTCCTACAATGAGCAGTTCTTC. Translated, it gives CASRLGGASYNEQFF.

The chain couples TRBV11-2 to TRBJ2-3; 12 bases are a match to TRBD2. CDR3 length equals 16 residues. CDR1 is SGHAT, CDR2 FQNNGV, per germline. With 2 bases clipped from V and 2 bases from J, the junction kept 2 bases outside the gene matches. CDR3 nucleotides: TGTGCCAGCAGCTTACGACTAGCGGGGGTCACAGATACGCAGTATTTT. Residues: CASSLRLAGVTDTQYF.

This chain joins TRBV15 and TRBJ2-3, with 7 positions matching TRBD2. The CDR3 is 15 amino acids. V lost 0 bases, J lost 1 base, and 1 base stayed unmatched. Germline CDR1 LNHNV, CDR2 YYDKDF (reference sequence). CDR3 sequence reads: CATSREGGGTDTQYF. CDR3 DNA: TGTGCCACCAGCAGAGAGGGAGGGGGCACAGATACGCAGTATTTT.

The chain couples TRBV25-1 to TRBJ2-7; 7 bases fit TRBD1. The CDR3 runs to 14 residues. Per the germline V gene, CDR1 is MGHDK and CDR2 is SYGVNS. Trimming cost V 4 bases and J 2 bases; bases outside gene matches: 5. In DNA form, the CDR3 reads TGTGCCAGCAGTGCTGACAGGGCTACCTACGAGCAGTACTTC. Protein: CASSADRATYEQYF.

This rearrangement joins TRBV3-1 (or the pseudogene TRBV3-2) to TRBJ1-1, with 7 bases aligning to TRBD1. The CDR3 runs to 14 residues. Germline CDR1 LGHDT, CDR2 YNNKEL (reference sequence). With 6 bases clipped from V and 1 base from J, the junction kept 5 bases outside the gene matches. CDR3 bases: TGTGCCAGCAGGGAGACAGGGTCGAACACTGAAGCTTTCTTT. Translating gives CASRETGSNTEAFF.

This sequence joins TRBV2 and TRBJ2-5, with D tentatively TRBD1 (6 bases). The CDR3 runs to 13 residues. The germline V and J ends were trimmed by 10 bases and 0 bases, with 12 bases remaining between them. Germline V lookup: CDR1 SNHLY, CDR2 FYNNEI. CDR3 in DNA: TGTGCCACCCGGGACACCTACCAAGAGACCCAGTACTTC. Translated, it gives CATRDTYQETQYF.

This clone was recorded once. This chain links TRBV20-1 with TRBJ1-1; D gene unclear. The CDR3 runs to 11 residues. Germline CDR1 is DFQATT and CDR2 is SNEGSKA (reference sequence). The V end was cut by 5 bases, the J end by 7 bases, with 11 bases between. CDR3 DNA: TGCAGTGCTTCGAAGAGCCGTGAAGCTTTCTTT. This gives the protein CSASKSREAFF.

The chain couples TRBV28 to TRBJ1-2, with 7 nucleotides matching TRBD1. V shed 6 bases, J shed 4 bases, and the junction held 5 bases outside the gene matches. This CDR3 has 13 amino acids. Germline assignment: CDR1 MDHEN and CDR2 SYDVKM. This chain's CDR3 is CASRGGAGYGYTF. CDR3 DNA: TGTGCCAGCAGAGGGGGCGCTGGCTATGGCTACACCTTC.

The CDR3 sequence is CASSVPLPGQANSPLHF. DNA for the CDR3: TGTGCCAGCTCTGTTCCCCTACCGGGACAGGCCAATTCACCCCTCCACTTT. The chain couples TRBV28 to TRBJ1-6; 8 nucleotides match TRBD1. Germline V CDR1 and CDR2: MDHEN, SYDVKM. This CDR3 is built from 17 residues. The J segment lost 7 bases and the V segment lost 8 bases, leaving 16 bases of the junction unmatched. Drawing the rest from reference TRBV28 and TRBJ1-6, the complete variable domain is DVKVTQSSRYLVKRTGEKVFLECVQDMDHENMFWYRQDPGLGLRLIYFSYDVKMKEKGDIPEGYSVSREKKERFSLILESASTNQTSMYLCASSVPLPGQANSPLHFGNGTRLTVT.

This clone was detected only once. This chain links TRBV28 with TRBJ1-6, with D possibly matching TRBD1 (5 bases). This CDR3 has 19 residues. Trimming left V 4 bases short and J 6 bases short, with 25 bases between. Germline CDR1 is MDHEN and CDR2 is SYDVKM. Written as DNA, the CDR3 is TGTGCCAGCAGTTCCCTGGGACTTTCTCCCCTACATGGTAATTCACCCCTCCACTTT. Amino acids: CASSSLGLSPLHGNSPLHF.

The chain joins TRBV19 to TRBJ1-2; tentatively, D is TRBD1 (5 bases). The CDR3 is 17 residues long. V gave up 5 bases and J gave up 2 bases, with 21 bases separating them. Germline CDR1 and CDR2: LNHDA and SQIVND (reference sequence). The CDR3 region has the DNA TGTGCCAGTAGTCCAGTCGTAGGGGCGCTTCCCAACTATGGCTACACCTTC. Amino acids: CASSPVVGALPNYGYTF.

The chain has TRBV20-1 and TRBJ1-1; perhaps TRBD1 as D (5 bases). The CDR3 extends over 14 amino acids. Between the trimmed V and J ends, which lost 6 bases and 4 bases, there was a span of 18 bases. Per the germline V gene, CDR1 is DFQATT and CDR2 is SNEGSKA (reference sequence). The CDR3 reads CSASYGPRGTEAFF. The CDR3 DNA reads as TGCAGTGCCAGTTATGGCCCTAGGGGCACTGAAGCTTTCTTT.

The chain couples TRBV28 to TRBJ2-1; 10 bases line up with TRBD2. This CDR3 has 15 amino acids. Germline V gene sequence: CDR1 MDHEN, CDR2 SYDVKM. V lost 5 bases, J lost 4 bases, and 5 bases stayed unmatched. The CDR3 region is CASSPRTSGYNEQFF. CDR3 nucleotides: TGTGCCAGCAGTCCGCGGACTAGCGGTTACAATGAGCAGTTCTTC.

The count of this clone is one. Additional DNA sequences in this sample encode the identical CDR3. The chain recombines TRBV7-8 with TRBJ2-7; 10 positions match TRBD2. J lost 2 bases, V lost 2 bases, and 0 bases had no gene match. This CDR3 has 14 amino acids. Looked up from germline, CDR1 is SGHVS and CDR2 is FQNEAQ. The CDR3 coding sequence is TGTGCCAGCAGCTTAACTAGCGGGGCCTACGAGCAGTACTTC. Residues: CASSLTSGAYEQYF.

The chain uses TRBV9 and TRBJ1-2; possible D gene TRBD1, 5 bases. The CDR3 has 13 residues. The V gene lost 0 bases and the J gene lost 5 bases, with 8 bases spanning the gap. Germline V gives CDR1 SGDLS, CDR2 YYNGEE. CDR3: CASSVEGKYGYTF. The DNA for the CDR3 is TGTGCCAGCAGCGTAGAGGGGAAATATGGCTACACCTTC. The entire variable domain, with the rest obtained from reference TRBV9 and TRBJ1-2, is as follows: DSGVTQTPKHLITATGQRVTLRCSPRSGDLSVYWYQQSLDQGLQFLIQYYNGEERAKGNILERFSAQQFPDLHSELNLSSLELGDSALYFCASSVEGKYGYTFGSGTRLTVV.

This clone has just a few counts. This chain links TRBV19 with TRBJ1-6; D is unclear. The germline gives CDR1 LNHDA, CDR2 SQIVND (reference sequence). V was cut by 3 bases and J by 0 bases, with 9 bases left in between. The length of the CDR3 is 16 residues. CDR3 coding DNA: TGTGCCAGTAGTATGACACCGAGCTCCTATAATTCACCCCTCCACTTT. Translation gives CASSMTPSSYNSPLHF.

V usage is TRBV24-1 and J usage is TRBJ2-2; TRBD2 is a possible D gene (7 bases). The V and J ends lost 9 bases and 4 bases respectively, with 20 bases between them. Germline V gene lookup returns CDR1 KGHDR and CDR2 SFDVKD. The CDR3 sequence is 16 residues long. CDR3 sequence reads: CATGSRGAVTTGELFF. CDR3 coding DNA: TGTGCCACCGGATCCCGGGGGGCCGTTACCACCGGGGAGCTGTTTTTT.

The sample holds a few counts of this clone. The chain links TRBV4-2 to TRBJ2-7; TRBD1 aligns across 7 bases. Germline CDR1 reads LGHNA; CDR2 reads YNFKEQ. CDR3 length equals 15 residues. The junction had 3 bases not matched to a gene; V was cut back by 1 base and J by 0 bases. The CDR3 DNA reads TGTGCCAGCAGCCAAGGGACAGGCAGCTCCTACGAGCAGTACTTC. The encoded protein is CASSQGTGSSYEQYF.